A selection of T cell receptor beta chains follows, all from one sample in a study of cytomegalovirus exposure and HLA in healthy donors. Method: immunoSEQ multiplex PCR; TCRdb's copy keeps in-frame clones and lacks some. The table lists fewer than 200,000 clones, roughly 86% of them singletons. Material for sequencing was PBMCs. These receptors were collected from a man younger than 35 in good health and CMV-seropositive. The CDR3 runs from the conserved cysteine through the conserved F or W. A D gene is named only where the DNA matches it firmly. Size tells how often a clone was seen (once, few, many) or the class of an expanded clone, and some rows leave it out.

size	D	V	J	CDR3	DNA
-	-	TRBV5-1	TRBJ1-3	CASSLGGSSGNTIYF	TGCGCCAGCAGCTTGGGAGGCAGCTCTGGAAACACCATATATTTT
-	-	TRBV4-3	TRBJ1-1	CASKNGGANTEAFF	TGCGCCAGTAAAAATGGGGGGGCGAACACTGAAGCTTTCTTT
-	-	TRBV4-2	TRBJ1-1	CASSQAQGKTEAFF	TGTGCCAGCAGCCAAGCCCAGGGAAAAACTGAAGCTTTCTTT
once	TRBD1	TRBV4-2	TRBJ1-2	CASSQVTGGFGYTF	TGTGCCAGCAGCCAAGTTACAGGGGGATTTGGCTACACCTTC
-	TRBD2	TRBV7-2	TRBJ2-7	CASSLMGGFSGGPSYEQYF	TGTGCCAGCAGCTTAATGGGGGGGTTTAGCGGGGGGCCCTCCTACGAGCAGTACTTC
few	-	TRBV18	TRBJ1-2	CASSQSPLEGYTF	TGTGCCAGCTCCCAAAGTCCCCTGGAGGGCTACACCTTC
-	-	TRBV4-3	TRBJ1-1	CASSQRKDKGTEAFF	TGCGCCAGCAGCCAACGAAAGGACAAGGGGACTGAAGCTTTCTTT
-	TRBD1	TRBV5-1	TRBJ2-7	CASSLAGLDRAREYF	TGCGCCAGCAGCTTGGCCGGGCTGGACAGGGCTCGTGAGTACTTC
-	-	TRBV7-2	TRBJ2-3	CASSQRTAPDTQYF	TGTGCCAGCAGCCAAAGGACAGCGCCGGATACGCAGTATTTT
-	-	TRBV6-1	TRBJ2-7	CASSPGHSYEQYF	TGTGCCAGCAGTCCGGGTCACTCCTACGAGCAGTACTTC
once	-	TRBV7-2	TRBJ2-1	CASSLPYNEQFF	TGTGCCAGCAGCTTACCGTACAATGAGCAGTTCTTC
-	-	TRBV4-3	TRBJ1-4	CASSQARATVEKLFF	TGCGCCAGCAGCCAAGCGAGGGCGACGGTGGAAAAACTGTTTTTT
-	-	TRBV6-5	TRBJ1-2	CASSLRGDVNYGYTF	TGTGCCAGCAGTTTACGCGGGGATGTTAACTATGGCTACACCTTC
-	-	TRBV15	TRBJ2-1	CATSFPFLEQFF	TGTGCCACCAGTTTTCCGTTTCTCGAGCAGTTCTTC
few	-	TRBV5-6	TRBJ2-1	CASSTGVGEQFF	TGTGCCAGCAGCACCGGAGTAGGAGAGCAGTTCTTC
-	-	TRBV7-8	TRBJ1-5	CASSPIKDRKYSNQPQHF	TGTGCCAGCAGCCCGATAAAAGACAGGAAATATAGCAATCAGCCCCAGCATTTT
few	TRBD2	TRBV6-4	TRBJ2-1	CASSELAGDYNEQFF	TGTGCCAGCAGTGAACTAGCGGGAGATTACAATGAGCAGTTCTTC
once	-	TRBV27	TRBJ2-5	CASSFRFENQYF	TGTGCCAGCAGTTTCAGGTTTGAGAACCAGTACTTC
-	TRBD1	TRBV6-4	TRBJ2-7	CASSDHGQGAGPYF	TGTGCCAGCAGTGACCACGGACAGGGGGCCGGCCCGTACTTC
-	TRBD2	TRBV6-1	TRBJ2-7	CASSEAGPSGSSYEQYF	TGTGCCAGCAGTGAAGCGGGGCCTAGCGGGAGCTCCTACGAGCAGTACTTC
-	TRBD2	TRBV11-3	TRBJ2-3	CASSLRGSGASTDTQYF	TGTGCCAGCAGCTTACGAGGAAGCGGGGCTAGCACAGATACGCAGTATTTT
-	-	TRBV5-5	TRBJ2-7	CASSLRRERGEQYF	TGTGCCAGCAGCTTGCGGAGGGAAAGAGGCGAGCAGTACTTC
-	-	TRBV4-3	TRBJ1-4	CASSLEAGHTTEKLFF	TGCGCCAGCAGCCTTGAAGCGGGACACACGACCGAGAAACTGTTTTTT
-	-	TRBV5-6	TRBJ2-5	CASSLVRKGLYQETQYF	TGTGCCAGCAGCTTGGTAAGGAAGGGGCTGTACCAAGAGACCCAGTACTTC
-	-	TRBV5-1	TRBJ2-1	CASSYTTYNEQFF	TGCGCCAGCAGCTATACGACTTACAATGAGCAGTTCTTC
-	-	TRBV9	TRBJ2-7	CASSRSDEAYEQYF	TGTGCCAGCAGCAGATCTGACGAGGCCTACGAGCAGTACTTC
-	TRBD1	TRBV4-1	TRBJ1-3	CASSQARPGQGMTIYF	TGCGCCAGCAGCCAAGCCCGACCGGGACAGGGAATGACCATATATTTT
-	-	TRBV27	TRBJ2-1	CASRTGLPSEQFF	TGTGCCAGCAGAACGGGACTCCCGAGTGAGCAGTTCTTC
-	TRBD1	TRBV7-3	TRBJ2-1	CASSRDRGHNEQFF	TGTGCCAGCAGCCGCGACAGGGGGCACAATGAGCAGTTCTTC
-	-	TRBV19	TRBJ1-5	CASSPSGLTSQHQPQHF	TGTGCCAGTAGTCCATCGGGACTGACAAGTCAACATCAGCCCCAGCATTTT
-	TRBD2	TRBV27	TRBJ2-1	CASSISGGAPNEQFF	TGTGCCAGCAGTATAAGCGGGGGGGCACCCAATGAGCAGTTCTTC
-	-	TRBV7-8	TRBJ2-7	CASNLRGDIPSYEQYF	TGTGCCAGCAACCTCCGGGGGGACATTCCCTCCTACGAGCAGTACTTC
-	-	TRBV27	TRBJ2-2	CASTAGRENTGELFF	TGTGCCAGCACCGCCGGACGGGAGAACACCGGGGAGCTGTTTTTT
once	-	TRBV2	TRBJ2-5	CASSERANQETQYF	TGTGCCAGCAGTGAAAGAGCGAACCAAGAGACCCAGTACTTC
-	-	TRBV5-6	TRBJ2-7	CASSLGGTRSYEQYF	TGTGCCAGCAGCTTAGGCGGGACCCGCTCCTACGAGCAGTACTTC
-	TRBD2	TRBV4-2	TRBJ2-7	CASSQDLAGGPDEQYF	TGTGCCAGCAGCCAAGATCTAGCGGGAGGGCCGGATGAGCAGTACTTC
-	-	TRBV7-6	TRBJ1-4	CASSLLGGAYEKLFF	TGTGCCAGCAGCTTATTAGGGGGGGCATACGAAAAACTGTTTTTT
-	TRBD1	TRBV4-3	TRBJ2-3	CASSPLVGDSYFTDTQYF	TGCGCCAGCAGCCCCCTGGTGGGGGACAGCTACTTCACAGATACGCAGTATTTT
-	TRBD1	TRBV28	TRBJ1-5	CASSPPGQGYQPQHF	TGTGCCAGCAGTCCTCCGGGACAGGGCTATCAGCCCCAGCATTTT
-	-	TRBV7-6	TRBJ2-5	CASSWRDGQETQYF	TGTGCCAGCAGTTGGCGGGACGGACAAGAGACCCAGTACTTC
-	TRBD2	TRBV5-4	TRBJ2-7	CASSFSGSLDEQYF	TGTGCCAGCAGCTTCAGCGGGAGCCTGGACGAGCAGTACTTC
once	-	TRBV6-1	TRBJ1-2	CASSEELGQSYGYTF	TGTGCCAGCAGTGAAGAGTTGGGGCAGAGCTATGGCTACACCTTC
-	TRBD2	TRBV9	TRBJ2-1	CASSVTSGRGYNEQFF	TGTGCCAGCAGCGTAACTAGCGGGAGAGGATACAATGAGCAGTTCTTC
-	TRBD2	TRBV5-4	TRBJ2-3	CASSLVTSGADTQYF	TGTGCCAGCAGCTTGGTAACTAGCGGGGCAGATACGCAGTATTTT
-	-	TRBV4-2	TRBJ1-5	CASSQGGKDNQPQHF	TGTGCCAGCAGCCAAGGAGGAAAGGACAATCAGCCCCAGCATTTT
-	TRBD1	TRBV20-1	TRBJ2-5	CSGQGERTQYF	TGCAGTGGACAGGGTGAAAGGACCCAGTACTTC
-	-	TRBV11-3	TRBJ1-1	CASSHYSDTEAFF	TGTGCCAGCAGCCACTACTCGGACACTGAAGCTTTCTTT
-	-	TRBV28	TRBJ2-4	CASSGSPDIQYF	TGTGCCAGCAGCGGGTCCCCGGACATTCAGTACTTC
-	-	TRBV6-1	TRBJ2-5	CASSEASMGAGGETQYF	TGTGCCAGCAGTGAAGCGAGTATGGGGGCAGGCGGAGAGACCCAGTACTTC
-	TRBD1	TRBV4-1	TRBJ1-2	CASSQDRDSFERHGYTF	TGCGCCAGCAGCCAAGATAGGGACAGTTTTGAGAGACATGGCTACACCTTC
-	-	TRBV4-3	TRBJ1-2	CASSQERQLNYGYTF	TGCGCCAGCAGCCAAGAACGACAGCTGAACTATGGCTACACCTTC
-	TRBD2	TRBV2	TRBJ2-7	CASRLAKTSYEQYF	TGTGCCAGCAGACTAGCGAAAACCTCCTACGAGCAGTACTTC
-	TRBD1	TRBV27	TRBJ1-2	CASGGQGLNYGYTF	TGTGCCAGCGGGGGACAGGGCCTTAACTATGGCTACACCTTC